This TCR beta chain derives from a study of identical twins. The CDR3 runs to 14 residues. Germline V gene lookup returns CDR1 LNHDA and CDR2 SQIVND (reference sequence). V was trimmed by 4 bases and J by 2 bases, leaving 11 bases between them. One entry per CDR3 protein, called by TCRdb with MiXCR from the 5' RACE reads. The data show 250,000 or so distinct CDR3 sequences, about an eighth seen once. This sample was also put to use in a study of yellow fever vaccine responses in identical twins.

The specimen sequenced was memory (CD45RO+) T cells sorted from blood. The chain combines TRBV19 with TRBJ1-2; a weak D match, TRBD1 (5 bases). The receptor's source is a woman younger than 30 in good health. The CDR3 spells CASSTYSGNYGYTF. Written as DNA, the CDR3 is TGTGCCAGTAGTACCTACTCAGGGAACTATGGCTACACCTTC. Combining the CDR3 with reference TRBV19 and TRBJ1-2 gives the whole variable domain DGGITQSPKYLFRKEGQNVTLSCEQNLNHDAMYWYRQDPGQGLRLIYYSQIVNDFQKGDIAEGYSVSREKKESFPLTVTSAQKNPTAFYLCASSTYSGNYGYTFGSGTRLTVV.